A single sample is the source of the 17 T cell receptor beta chains below, sequenced in a study of blood T cell repertoires in COVID-19. The method was immunoSEQ multiplex PCR; TCRdb's version includes in-frame clones alone and lacks a portion of them. This table holds approximately 300,000 clones, around 87% found once. Material: peripheral blood. The receptor set was obtained from a middle-aged woman with COVID-19, enrolled during active disease.

CDR3 sequence (DNA): TGTGCCAGCAGCCTCCGAGGGGGCGCCTATGGCTACACCTTC. This codes for CASSLRGGAYGYTF. The chain joins TRBV3-1 (or the pseudogene TRBV3-2) to TRBJ1-2, with TRBD1 matching 7 bases. V lost 4 bases to trimming and J lost 4 bases; unmatched junction nucleotides: 6. This CDR3 comprises 14 residues. The V gene's germline CDR1 is LGHDT and CDR2 YNNKEL (reference sequence).

The chain has TRBV5-5 and TRBJ1-3; D gene ambiguous. From germline, CDR1 is SGHKS and CDR2 YYEKEE (reference sequence). The ends were cut back, 3 bases at V and 2 bases at J, with 15 bases in the middle. The CDR3 is made up of 16 amino acids. CDR3 loop: CASSYGLGDPGNTIYF. The DNA for the CDR3 is TGTGCCAGCAGCTATGGATTGGGAGATCCTGGAAACACCATATATTTT.

V is TRBV3-1 (or the pseudogene TRBV3-2) and J is TRBJ2-1; 11 bases match TRBD2. The V segment lost 4 bases and the J segment 4 bases; nucleotides outside the gene matches: 6. The germline V gene encodes CDR1 LGHDT and CDR2 YNNKEL (reference sequence). The CDR3 has 16 residues. CDR3 in amino acids: CASSLGLAAVYNEQFF. The CDR3, as DNA: TGTGCCAGCAGCCTGGGACTAGCGGCGGTATACAATGAGCAGTTCTTC.

V is TRBV5-4 and J is TRBJ2-3; tentatively, D is TRBD1 (6 bases). Looked up from germline, CDR1 is SGHNT and CDR2 is YYREEE (reference sequence). V gave up 1 base and J gave up 4 bases, with 10 bases separating them. The CDR3 contains 14 residues. The CDR3 here is CASSLYQGPDTQYF. CDR3 sequence (DNA): TGTGCCAGCAGCTTGTACCAGGGGCCAGATACGCAGTATTTT.

This chain joins TRBV21-1 and TRBJ2-1; the listed D gene, TRBD1, was not tested against the DNA. TRBV21-1 is recorded as a pseudogene. This CDR3 is built from 14 residues. The CDR3 DNA reads as TGTGCCAGCAGCAGGACAGGGGAAAAGCATGAGCAGTTCTTC. As protein: CASSRTGEKHEQFF.

The DNA for the CDR3 is TGTGCCAGCAGCCGAGGGTGGAATGAGCAGTTCTTC. This translates into CASSRGWNEQFF. The chain employs TRBV14 and TRBJ2-1, with D possibly TRBD2 on 5 matching bases. The V gene's germline CDR1 is SGHDN and CDR2 FVKESK. Trimming took off 4 bases at V and 7 bases at J, with 8 bases between the two ends. The CDR3 runs to 12 residues. Variable domain in full (rest from reference TRBV14 and TRBJ2-1): EAGVTQFPSHSVIEKGQTVTLRCDPISGHDNLYWYRRVMGKEIKFLLHFVKESKQDESGMPNNRFLAERTGGTYSTLKVQPAELEDSGVYFCASSRGWNEQFFGPGTRLTVL.

V and J are TRBV7-8 and TRBJ1-3; a possible D gene is TRBD1 (5 bases). The V and J ends lost 5 bases and 1 base respectively, with 9 bases between them. The CDR3 covers 14 residues. Germline CDR1 reads SGHVS; CDR2 reads FQNEAQ. CDR3 DNA: TGTGCCAGCAGCCCCGGGGGGTCTGGAAACACCATATATTTT. Translated: CASSPGGSGNTIYF.

The chain uses TRBV30 and TRBJ2-1; TRBD1 matches 9 bases. V shed 2 bases and J 14 bases; nucleotides not matched to a gene: 16. The CDR3 spans 15 residues. CDR1 and CDR2 from the germline V gene are GTSNPN and SVGIG (reference sequence). The CDR3 spells CAWSLNRGQGKREFF. DNA of the CDR3: TGTGCCTGGAGTTTGAACAGGGGGCAAGGTAAAAGGGAGTTCTTC. The whole variable domain, filled in from reference TRBV30 and TRBJ2-1, reads SQTIHQWPATLVQPVGSPLSLECTVEGTSNPNLYWYRQAAGRGLQLLFYSVGIGQISSEVPQNLSASRPQDRQFILSSKKLLLSDSGFYLCAWSLNRGQGKREFFGPGTRLTVL.

In its sample, this clone was seen once. The J gene is TRBJ2-3, the V gene TRBV4-3; a possible D gene is TRBD2 (6 bases). The V end lost 3 bases, the J end lost 1 base, and 11 bases lay between the germline ends. Germline V lookup: CDR1 LGHNA, CDR2 YSLEER. This CDR3 has 15 residues. The CDR3 spells CASSQLAAGTDTQYF. CDR3 bases: TGCGCCAGCAGCCAGTTAGCGGCGGGCACAGATACGCAGTATTTT.

The rearrangement uses TRBV24-1 and TRBJ2-5; D is ambiguous. V was clipped by 9 bases and J by 7 bases, with 17 bases between them. The CDR3 is made up of 13 amino acids. Germline assignment: CDR1 KGHDR and CDR2 SFDVKD. Here the CDR3 reads CATVGPLGGTQYF. Written as DNA, the CDR3 is TGTGCCACCGTGGGCCCGCTGGGTGGGACCCAGTACTTC.

This chain joins TRBV30 and TRBJ1-5; the D is unclear. CDR1 is GTSNPN, CDR2 SVGIG, per germline (reference sequence). V lost 2 bases and J lost 0, with 5 bases in between. This CDR3 contains 13 residues. The DNA of the CDR3 is TGTGCCTGGAGTCACTATAGCAATCAGCCCCAGCATTTT. It yields the protein CAWSHYSNQPQHF.

This chain joins TRBV5-4 and TRBJ2-5; TRBD2 agrees at 11 bases. Losses at the gene ends were 1 base for V and 4 bases for J; bases not matched to a gene: 6. From germline, CDR1 is SGHNT and CDR2 YYREEE (reference sequence). The CDR3 has 16 residues. This chain's CDR3 is CASSLSAGTSGETQYF. DNA for the CDR3: TGTGCCAGCAGCTTGTCTGCGGGGACTAGCGGAGAGACCCAGTACTTC.

As for this clone: The sample has other DNA sequences that encode this CDR3 too. The chain links TRBV27 to TRBJ1-1, with a possible D match to TRBD1 (5 bases). V dropped 1 base and J dropped 3 bases, with 9 bases sitting between them. Looked up from germline, CDR1 is MNHEY and CDR2 is SMNVEV (reference sequence). CDR3 size: 14 residues. CDR3 DNA: TGTGCCAGCAGTTTATATCGCAGGGACACTGAAGCTTTCTTT. Protein product: CASSLYRRDTEAFF.

The chain joins TRBV7-9 to TRBJ2-7; maybe TRBD2 (6 bases). Germline V gene lookup returns CDR1 SEHNR and CDR2 FQNEAQ (reference sequence). V was shortened by 5 bases and J by 5 bases, with 13 bases between the two germline ends. The CDR3 is made up of 13 amino acids. The CDR3 sequence is CASSPSGGNEQYF. As DNA, the CDR3 is TGTGCCAGCAGCCCGAGTGGCGGGAACGAGCAGTACTTC.

The genes are TRBV4-1 and TRBJ2-7; D perhaps matches TRBD2 (5 bases). This CDR3 region has 15 residues. Germline V gene sequence: CDR1 MGHRA, CDR2 YSYEKL. V lost 4 bases, J lost 6 bases, and 19 bases lay in between. This CDR3 reads CASSLRGALGSEQYF. The CDR3, as DNA: TGCGCCAGCAGCCTACGGGGAGCCCTAGGGAGCGAGCAGTACTTC.

A note on this clone: At one end the junction does not follow the germline gene, possibly because of a read error. This chain connects TRBV7-9 to TRBJ2-3; 7 bases are shared with TRBD1. The CDR3 covers 13 residues. From germline, CDR1 is SEHNR and CDR2 FQNEAQ (reference sequence). CDR3 DNA sequence: TGTGCCAGCAGCCGAGGGGGCACAGAAACGCAGTATTTT. Amino acid sequence: CASSRGGTETQYF. Complete variable domain (other parts from reference TRBV7-9 and TRBJ2-3): DTGVSQNPRHKITKRGQNVTFRCDPISEHNRLYWYRQTLGQGPEFLTYFQNEAQLEKSRLLSDRFSAERPKGSFSTLEIQRTEQGDSAMYLCASSRGGTETQYFGPGTRLTVL.

This chain links TRBV14 with TRBJ2-1; 8 bases fit TRBD2. V gave up 4 bases and J gave up 2 bases; unmatched junction bases: 7. The CDR3 spans 16 residues. Germline loops: CDR1 SGHDN, CDR2 FVKESK. CDR3 bases: TGTGCCAGCAGCCTCCGGGGGGGGGTAACCTACAATGAGCAGTTCTTC. It specifies CASSLRGGVTYNEQFF.